The 27 T cell receptor beta chains reported below all come from one sample, sequenced in a study of cytomegalovirus exposure and HLA in healthy donors. The PCR employed 60 Vbeta primers together with 13 Jbeta primers. Sequenced by immunoSEQ multiplex PCR; TCRdb stores in-frame clones only, minus some. The sample has 120,000 or so clones; 75% to 85% are singletons. The sample comprised PBMCs. These receptors came from a female donor in good health and CMV-seropositive.

This clone has just a few counts. V usage is TRBV7-3 and J usage is TRBJ2-2, with D hard to call. The V end lost 1 base, the J end lost 8 bases, and 8 bases lay between the germline ends. The germline V gene has CDR1 SGHTA and CDR2 FQGTGA. The CDR3 contains 13 residues. CDR3 in amino acids: CASSLMVDGELFF. CDR3 coding DNA: TGTGCCAGCAGCTTAATGGTAGATGGGGAGCTGTTTTTT. Supplemented by reference TRBV7-3 and TRBJ2-2, the full variable domain reads GAGVSQTPSNKVTEKGKYVELRCDPISGHTALYWYRQSLGQGPEFLIYFQGTGAADDSGLPNDRFFAVRPEGSVSTLKIQRTERGDSAVYLCASSLMVDGELFFGEGSRLTVL.

This clone has only one observation. This chain connects TRBV4-1 to TRBJ2-3; D is unclear. Trimming took off 1 base at V and 1 base at J, with 12 bases between the two ends. CDR1 and CDR2 (germline): MGHRA, YSYEKL. The CDR3 loop spans 16 amino acids. The CDR3 DNA is TGCGCCAGCAGCCAAGTCCGAGCCTCTGGCACAGATACGCAGTATTTT. Its translation is CASSQVRASGTDTQYF.

This clone was seen a handful of times. J is TRBJ1-1 and V is TRBV18; D is unresolved. The CDR3 runs 16 residues. Germline CDR1 is KGHSH and CDR2 is LQKENI. The ends were cut back, 1 base at V and 0 bases at J, with 12 bases in the middle. The chain's CDR3 is CASSPLAVTMNTEAFF. In nucleotides, the CDR3 is TGTGCCAGCTCACCACTGGCAGTAACCATGAACACTGAAGCTTTCTTT.

The V call is TRBV6-6, the J call TRBJ1-2; maybe TRBD1 (5 bases). The ends were cut back, 8 bases at V and 4 bases at J, with 17 bases in the middle. CDR3 length: 14 residues. Per the germline V gene, CDR1 is MNHNY and CDR2 is SVGAGI (reference sequence). The CDR3 is CASDPSGGSYGYTF. In DNA, the CDR3 is TGTGCCAGCGATCCTAGCGGGGGGAGCTATGGCTACACCTTC.

The J gene is TRBJ2-2, the V gene TRBV19; D unclear. CDR1 is LNHDA and CDR2 is SQIVND in the germline V gene (reference sequence). Trimming shortened V by 0 bases and J by 0 bases, and 11 bases separated the two germline ends. The CDR3 totals 17 residues. The CDR3 nucleotides read TGTGCCAGTAGTATAGATGCGGCGGCCGCGAACACCGGGGAGCTGTTTTTT. Protein: CASSIDAAAANTGELFF.

The chain carries TRBV29-1 and TRBJ2-3; tentative D call: TRBD1 (7 bases). The CDR3 runs to 16 residues. V was clipped by 5 bases and J by 4 bases, with 22 bases between them. Germline loops: CDR1 SQVTM, CDR2 ANQGSEA. CDR3: CSVWDRAGGIADTQYF. Here the CDR3 DNA reads TGCAGCGTTTGGGATCGGGCAGGGGGGATCGCAGATACGCAGTATTTT.

The chain is built from TRBV18 and TRBJ2-7; D ambiguous. From germline, CDR1 is KGHSH and CDR2 LQKENI. This CDR3 contains 9 residues. The V end lost 8 bases, the J end lost 7 bases, and 6 bases lay between the germline ends. The CDR3 protein is CASAREQYF. The CDR3 nucleotides read TGTGCCAGCGCGAGGGAGCAGTACTTC.

This sequence joins TRBV5-1 and TRBJ2-2, with TRBD1 matching over 9 bases. Germline CDR1 SGHRS, CDR2 YFSETQ. Trimming cost V 7 bases and J 6 bases; bases outside gene matches: 7. This CDR3 has 14 residues. The chain's CDR3 is CASLRDREAGELFF. CDR3 DNA: TGCGCCAGCCTGCGGGACAGGGAGGCCGGGGAGCTGTTTTTT.

The chain recombines TRBV5-1 with TRBJ1-4; 8 positions agree with TRBD1. From germline, CDR1 is SGHRS and CDR2 YFSETQ. V trimming: 4 bases; J trimming: 8 bases; junction bases outside the gene matches: 10. CDR3 length: 15 amino acids. The CDR3 DNA reads TGCGCCAGCAGCCTAGCGACAGGGGTGAGGGAAAAACTGTTTTTT. Protein product: CASSLATGVREKLFF.

The chain carries TRBV5-6 and TRBJ1-2; D ambiguous. From germline, CDR1 is SGHDT and CDR2 YYEEEE. The CDR3 totals 14 residues. Trimming pared 4 bases from V and 4 bases from J, leaving 14 bases between. CDR3 DNA: TGTGCCAGCAGCCAGGACCGGAGGATCTATGGCTACACCTTC. This encodes CASSQDRRIYGYTF.

The chain uses TRBV7-8 and TRBJ1-1; D is possibly TRBD1 (5 bases). The germline V gene encodes CDR1 SGHVS and CDR2 FQNEAQ. The V end was cut by 1 base, the J end by 6 bases, with 21 bases between. The CDR3 loop spans 17 amino acids. This CDR3 reads CASSLETFGKGSPEAFF. Here the CDR3 DNA reads TGTGCCAGCAGCTTAGAGACATTCGGTAAGGGGTCCCCTGAAGCTTTCTTT.

The chain recombines TRBV5-6 with TRBJ2-7; D uncertain. The CDR3 totals 11 residues. Germline CDR1 reads SGHDT; CDR2 reads YYEEEE. The V end lost 3 bases, the J end lost 9 bases, and 10 bases lay between the germline ends. The chain's CDR3 is CASSSTRLQYF. As DNA, the CDR3 is TGTGCCAGCAGCTCGACTCGACTGCAGTACTTC.

The CDR3 DNA sequence: TGTGCCTGCGGGACAGAAGATACTAACTATGGCTACACCTTC. Encoded protein: CACGTEDTNYGYTF. The rearrangement links TRBV30 to TRBJ1-2; 7 bases line up with TRBD1. Germline loops: CDR1 GTSNPN, CDR2 SVGIG (reference sequence). The CDR3 totals 14 residues. V was pared by 6 bases and J by 0 bases, with 7 bases of the junction left unmatched.

This clone was detected only once. The chain is built from TRBV5-1 and TRBJ1-2, with TRBD1 as a possible D gene (6 bases). Trimming left V 2 bases short and J 6 bases short, with 17 bases between. The CDR3 is made up of 15 amino acids. Germline V CDR1 and CDR2: SGHRS, YFSETQ. The CDR3 is CASSFSDRSSHGYTF. CDR3 in DNA: TGCGCCAGCAGCTTTAGTGACAGGTCGTCCCATGGCTACACCTTC.

The V and J genes are TRBV9 and TRBJ1-6; TRBD1 agrees at 8 bases. The germline V gene has CDR1 SGDLS and CDR2 YYNGEE. After removal of 2 bases from V and 7 bases from J, the junction contained 8 bases not matched to a gene. The length of the CDR3 is 16 residues. CDR3 bases: TGTGCCAGCAGCGTGGCGGACAGGGCTAACAATTCACCCCTCCACTTT. This encodes CASSVADRANNSPLHF.

The chain joins TRBV30 to TRBJ1-5; 7 bases are a match to TRBD1. Germline V gives CDR1 GTSNPN, CDR2 SVGIG (reference sequence). The junction had 15 bases not matched to a gene; V was cut back by 7 bases and J by 6 bases. The CDR3 has 15 residues. The CDR3 loop is CAFQPTGILGQPQHF. In nucleotides, the CDR3 is TGTGCCTTTCAACCGACAGGGATTCTAGGTCAGCCCCAGCATTTT. Filled out from reference TRBV30 and TRBJ1-5, the complete variable domain reads SQTIHQWPATLVQPVGSPLSLECTVEGTSNPNLYWYRQAAGRGLQLLFYSVGIGQISSEVPQNLSASRPQDRQFILSSKKLLLSDSGFYLCAFQPTGILGQPQHFGDGTRLSIL.

V usage is TRBV19 and J usage is TRBJ1-1; the D is unclear. Deletions cut 9 bases from V and 1 base from J, with 3 bases between. The germline CDR1 and CDR2 sequences are LNHDA and SQIVND (reference sequence). This CDR3 has 10 residues. The CDR3 reads CASKNTEAFF. CDR3 bases: TGTGCCAGCAAGAACACTGAAGCTTTCTTT. Together with reference TRBV19 and TRBJ1-1, the CDR3 gives the full variable domain: DGGITQSPKYLFRKEGQNVTLSCEQNLNHDAMYWYRQDPGQGLRLIYYSQIVNDFQKGDIAEGYSVSREKKESFPLTVTSAQKNPTAFYLCASKNTEAFFGQGTRLTVV.

V usage is TRBV7-2 and J usage is TRBJ1-1; TRBD1 is a possible D gene (6 bases). Trimming took off 6 bases at V and 1 base at J, with 9 bases between the two ends. Germline V gene sequence: CDR1 SGHTA, CDR2 FQGNSA. CDR3 length: 13 amino acids. CDR3 loop: CASRTDRNTEAFF. CDR3 in DNA: TGTGCCAGCAGGACGGACAGGAACACTGAAGCTTTCTTT.

The chain has TRBV5-1 and TRBJ1-1; D gene uncertain. The V end lost 1 base, the J end lost 1 base, and 2 bases lay between the germline ends. CDR3 size: 12 residues. CDR1 SGHRS and CDR2 YFSETQ come from the germline V gene. CDR3 region: CASSLQNTEAFF. CDR3 sequence (DNA): TGCGCCAGCAGCTTGCAGAACACTGAAGCTTTCTTT.

The J gene is TRBJ2-7, the V gene TRBV6-6; 7 bases are a match to TRBD1. V shed 0 bases, J shed 3 bases, and the junction held 8 bases outside the gene matches. This CDR3 has 16 amino acids. The germline V gene encodes CDR1 MNHNY and CDR2 SVGAGI (reference sequence). CDR3: CASSYSKGGQDYEQYF. CDR3 nucleotides: TGTGCCAGCAGTTACTCGAAGGGCGGACAGGACTACGAGCAGTACTTC.

This chain connects TRBV7-2 to TRBJ2-7; D call uncertain. The CDR3 length is 14 residues. Germline-derived CDR1 and CDR2 are SGHTA and FQGNSA. The V gene lost 6 bases and the J gene lost 0 bases, with 12 bases spanning the gap. For the CDR3, the DNA is TGTGCCAGCAGTCCCGACAAATACTCCTACGAGCAGTACTTC. Translating it yields CASSPDKYSYEQYF.

The chain joins TRBV6-4 to TRBJ2-7, with 7 positions matching TRBD1. This CDR3 has 17 amino acids. Germline V CDR1 and CDR2: MRHNA, SNTAGT. V lost 0 bases to trimming and J lost 0 bases; unmatched junction nucleotides: 8. Here the CDR3 reads CASSDSFRGDSSYEQYF. CDR3 in DNA: TGTGCCAGCAGTGACTCTTTCAGAGGGGACAGCTCCTACGAGCAGTACTTC.

The chain is built from TRBV5-1 and TRBJ1-2; D is unresolved. The CDR3 length is 14 residues. Germline V CDR1 and CDR2: SGHRS, YFSETQ. Trimming cost V 6 bases and J 4 bases, with 16 bases left between them. Here the CDR3 DNA reads TGCGCCAGCACCTCCTCGAGTGGTAGCTATGGCTACACCTTC. Protein: CASTSSSGSYGYTF.

The V and J genes are TRBV5-1 and TRBJ2-2, with 7 bases aligning to TRBD2. The CDR3 consists of 15 residues. CDR1 and CDR2 from the germline V gene are SGHRS and YFSETQ. The J segment lost 2 bases and the V segment lost 4 bases, leaving 5 bases of the junction unmatched. The CDR3 region has the DNA TGCGCCAGCAGCATTGGGGGGGGAAACACCGGGGAGCTGTTTTTT. Its protein product is CASSIGGGNTGELFF. Based on the CDR3 plus reference TRBV5-1 and TRBJ2-2, the full variable domain is KAGVTQTPRYLIKTRGQQVTLSCSPISGHRSVSWYQQTPGQGLQFLFEYFSETQRNKGNFPGRFSGRQFSNSRSEMNVSTLELGDSALYLCASSIGGGNTGELFFGEGSRLTVL.

The chain joins TRBV7-2 to TRBJ1-2; D remains unclear. With 3 bases removed from V and 4 bases from J, the gap between germline ends came to 15 bases. The CDR3 sequence is 15 residues long. Germline V CDR1 and CDR2: SGHTA, FQGNSA. The CDR3 loop is CASSLTRQLGYGYTF. Written as DNA, the CDR3 is TGTGCCAGCAGCTTGACAAGGCAACTTGGCTATGGCTACACCTTC.

Only one count was recorded for this clone. This chain joins TRBV5-4 and TRBJ2-5; a weak D match, TRBD2 (7 bases). Germline V CDR1 and CDR2: SGHNT, YYREEE (reference sequence). V gave up 2 bases and J gave up 4 bases, with 24 bases separating them. The CDR3 loop spans 18 amino acids. The CDR3 sequence is CASSFGAWGGQIGETQYF. The DNA of the CDR3 is TGTGCCAGCAGCTTTGGGGCCTGGGGGGGCCAAATTGGAGAGACCCAGTACTTC.

V usage is TRBV11-2 and J usage is TRBJ2-1; a weak D match, TRBD2 (5 bases). V was trimmed by 2 bases and J by 8 bases, leaving 19 bases between them. CDR3 size: 16 residues. The V gene's germline CDR1 is SGHAT and CDR2 FQNNGV. The CDR3 DNA reads as TGTGCCAGCAGCTTAAAAGGTCTAGAGGAGGTCGATGAGCAGTTCTTC. This encodes CASSLKGLEEVDEQFF.